One T cell receptor beta chain is described in this entry. Its antigen is unidentified. Trimming pared 3 bases from V and 6 bases from J, leaving 6 bases between. This CDR3 comprises 10 residues. Per the germline V gene, CDR1 is DFQATT and CDR2 is SNEGSKA (reference sequence). Construction of TCR beta libraries was performed using quantitative 5'-RACE with molecular barcodes. One entry per CDR3 protein results from TCRdb running MiXCR on the 5' RACE reads. In the table there are around 340,000 distinct CDR3 sequences, 20% to 25% of which are singletons. The source of the sample is a study of CD8 T cells in ankylosing spondylitis. Whole-study results and caveats: Reported data indicate significant enrichment of disease-linked clones within matched ankylosing spondylitis synovial fluid.

The TCR sequence derives from a male donor with ankylosing spondylitis or in good health (not recorded which). The V call is TRBV20-1, the J call TRBJ2-7; possibly TRBD1 for D (5 bases). The sequenced sample consisted of blood, either unsorted or a sorted T cell fraction (not recorded which). CDR3 nucleotide sequence: TGCAGTGCTAGTAGGGGCGAGCAGTACTTC. Translating it yields CSASRGEQYF.